Sequencing of this T cell receptor (beta chain) was carried out in a study of cytotoxic CD8 clonotypes in ibrutinib-treated CLL (dated by TCRdb to about 2021). Regarding the complete study: The cohort had around twelve relapsed/refractory and 15 treatment-naive patients; some 17 were IGHV unmutated. Responses were partial in roughly 24 patients and complete in 2; after median approximately 69 months follow-up, about 14 stayed in remission and approximately twelve progressed. Samples at response were collected after a median of about twelve months of treatment, with a range of roughly 6 to 40 months. Samples averaged roughly 260,000 productive templates and more than 85,000 productive rearrangements. Longitudinal samples were obtainable from about 30% of the roughly 90 participants in the trial. Cryopreserved peripheral blood mononuclear cells were collected at three points: before therapy, at response, and at either sustained remission or disease progression. All remission and progressive disease samples were collected while patients were still receiving ibrutinib.

In its sample, this clone was seen once. The antigen this receptor binds is unknown. It has no much larger one-base neighbor in the sample; base qualities were not kept. Interpreted using the paper, the time point label stands for: approximately 25 months on ibrutinib. For TCR beta library preparation, roughly 2 micrograms of genomic DNA was extracted from cryopreserved PBMCs. High-throughput TCR beta sequencing was performed on longitudinal blood samples from CLL patients receiving ibrutinib monotherapy. Patients were enrolled in a phase 2 open-label single-center ibrutinib monotherapy trial. The goal of deep resolution MiSeq sequencing was a depth between 1 in 1 million and 1 in 200,000 T cells, and coverage averaged 10x per clonotype. The immunoSEQ hsTCRB Kit was used to generate TCR beta libraries. The authors' analysis ran thus. The data were analyzed with ImmunoSEQ Analyzer and ImmunoSEQ Data Assistant, and V, D and J gene assignments followed IMGT definitions. Clonality, which ranges from 0 to 1, was calculated by subtracting the normalized Shannon entropy of productive rearrangement frequencies from one. Only overrepresented clonotypes making up at least 0.05% of each patient's repertoire were included in the public clonotype analysis. Some 13 age-matched healthy donor repertoires from immuneACCESS served as clonality controls. TCRdb took this table from immuneACCESS and kept in-frame rearrangements with V and J called. Such tables lack part of the clones; where checked against another copy, unresolved V genes explain under half of the gap, and the rest is unexplained. V and J calls plus clone size are reproduced from that table; the DNA served to infer D and trimming. This sample holds 65,000 to 80,000 clones; approximately 87% were observed only once. The top ten hold 35% to 45% of the sample.

What the work shows at the level of the full study, not this receptor alone: Clonality rose at ibrutinib response, remained stable during sustained remission, and dropped back toward baseline at progression. Sampling times were not matched between sustained-remission and progressing patients, and lymph node repertoires were not studied. Public clonotypes were rare and either shrank or stayed stable during treatment, and the rise in clonality at ibrutinib response reflected expansion of private clonotypes. Baseline clonality was found to be higher than that of age-matched healthy donors and was strongly correlated with circulating CD8+ T-cell counts.

This material consisted of PBMCs, taken after 24 months of ibrutinib treatment. This TCR was recovered from a human donor with chronic lymphocytic leukemia.

The sequence in DNA is TGCAGTGCTAGAGGCGGGACTGAAGCTTTCTTT. The translation is CSARGGTEAFF. The chain is encoded by TRBV20-1 joined to TRBJ1-1; the D gene is not confidently resolved. The CDR3 runs 11 residues from the cysteine to the phenylalanine. Just the 33-base CDR3 DNA is kept, in frame starting at base 1. Reading the germline V gene (reference sequence) gives CDR1 DFQATT and CDR2 SNEGSKA. At the junction V is shortened by 1 base and J by 5 bases, with 5 bases in between.